This entry concerns a single TCR beta chain. This record comes from a study of Graves' ophthalmopathy and Graves' hyperthyroidism. Germline V CDR1 and CDR2: SGHAT, FQNNGV. The CDR3 loop spans 15 amino acids. Trimming shortened V by 3 bases and J by 4 bases, and 15 bases separated the two germline ends. Amplification from RNA transcripts yielded the TCR beta CDR3 regions. Following a first-round RT-PCR that used HTBI primers, a second-round multiplex PCR was carried out. TCRdb itself ran the multiplex PCR reads through MiXCR, one entry per CDR3 protein. The table includes about 1.1 million distinct CDR3 sequences, 36% detected once.

The sequence came from an adult man with Graves' hyperthyroidism. The sequenced sample was peripheral blood or thyroid tissue (not recorded which). This chain uses TRBV11-2 with TRBJ2-5; D perhaps matches TRBD1 (6 bases). The CDR3 DNA is TGTGCCAGCAGCTTGGGTGTGGGGGCCGGAGAGACCCAGTACTTC. This gives the protein CASSLGVGAGETQYF.